Presented here are 11 T cell receptor beta chains from one specimen sequenced in a study of blood T cell repertoires in COVID-19. Repertoires were generated with immunoSEQ multiplex PCR, while TCRdb's copy carries only in-frame clones and drops some. This sample yields approximately 210,000 clones, of which around 88% are seen a single time; around 1.6% belongs to the top ten. The sequenced sample consisted of peripheral blood. These receptors were collected from a man aged 18 to 35 with active or convalescent COVID-19.

This chain joins TRBV6-5 and TRBJ2-7; 7 nucleotides line up with TRBD1. The ends lost 0 bases at V and 2 bases at J; junction bases unmatched: 7. CDR3 length: 16 residues. Germline CDR1 MNHEY, CDR2 SVGAGI. The CDR3, as DNA: TGTGCCAGCAGTTACTCGAGACAGGGAAAAACCTACGAGCAGTACTTC. Protein: CASSYSRQGKTYEQYF.

The chain recombines TRBV7-3 with TRBJ1-1; TRBD1 might be the D (5 bases). There are 16 residues in the CDR3. V was pared by 2 bases and J by 7 bases, with 20 bases between. CDR1 and CDR2 from the germline V gene are SGHTA and FQGTGA. CDR3 loop: CASSLSSTPGVREAFF. CDR3 sequence (DNA): TGTGCCAGCAGCTTATCCTCTACTCCGGGGGTCCGTGAAGCTTTCTTT.

The rearrangement links TRBV5-6 to TRBJ2-1; possibly TRBD2 for D (6 bases). Per the germline V gene, CDR1 is SGHDT and CDR2 is YYEEEE. V was cut by 3 bases and J by 3 bases, with 19 bases left in between. The CDR3 is 17 amino acids. CDR3 nucleotides: TGTGCCAGCAGCTCTGATACGGGACTGAACTACTACAATGAGCAGTTCTTC. Protein product: CASSSDTGLNYYNEQFF.

The chain recombines TRBV30 with TRBJ2-7; the D gene is possibly TRBD2 (5 bases). The CDR3 has 14 amino acids. Trimming removed 4 bases at V and 4 bases at J, with 17 bases between. The V gene's germline CDR1 is GTSNPN and CDR2 SVGIG (reference sequence). The CDR3 reads CAWNVASGRYEQYF. For the CDR3, the DNA is TGTGCCTGGAATGTAGCAAGCGGACGGTACGAGCAGTACTTC. Based on the CDR3 plus reference TRBV30 and TRBJ2-7, the full variable domain is SQTIHQWPATLVQPVGSPLSLECTVEGTSNPNLYWYRQAAGRGLQLLFYSVGIGQISSEVPQNLSASRPQDRQFILSSKKLLLSDSGFYLCAWNVASGRYEQYFGPGTRLTVT.

The chain combines TRBV11-2 with TRBJ2-7; tentatively, D is TRBD2 (6 bases). Germline loops: CDR1 SGHAT, CDR2 FQNNGV. The V end lost 8 bases, the J end lost 7 bases, and 18 bases lay between the germline ends. The CDR3 covers 13 residues. DNA of the CDR3: TGTGCCAGCGCCAACGGGGAAGCGGGTGAGCAGTACTTC. Encoded protein: CASANGEAGEQYF.

J is TRBJ1-1 and V is TRBV6-5; weak D call: TRBD1 (6 bases). Germline CDR1 is MNHEY and CDR2 is SVGAGI. V was pared by 5 bases and J by 6 bases, with 13 bases between. There are 13 residues in the CDR3. CDR3 nucleotide sequence: TGTGCCAGCAGTATGAACAGGGTATCTGAAGCTTTCTTT. This sequence encodes CASSMNRVSEAFF.

The rearrangement joins TRBV30 to TRBJ1-5, with TRBD1 matching 10 bases. Trimming cost V 1 base and J 7 bases; bases outside gene matches: 7. Germline-derived CDR1 and CDR2 are GTSNPN and SVGIG (reference sequence). There are 15 residues in the CDR3. In DNA, the CDR3 is TGTGCCTGGAGTGCCCTGACAGGGGGCCGCCAGCCCCAGCATTTT. Its translation is CAWSALTGGRQPQHF.

The chain joins TRBV5-1 to TRBJ1-3; 9 bases agree with TRBD1. Trimming cost V 0 bases and J 7 bases; bases outside gene matches: 2. Looked up from germline, CDR1 is SGHRS and CDR2 is YFSETQ. CDR3 length equals 14 residues. Written as DNA, the CDR3 is TGCGCCAGCAGCTTGGGAGGACAGGGGAACACCATATATTTT. As protein: CASSLGGQGNTIYF. The full variable domain, its missing parts supplied by reference TRBV5-1 and TRBJ1-3, is KAGVTQTPRYLIKTRGQQVTLSCSPISGHRSVSWYQQTPGQGLQFLFEYFSETQRNKGNFPGRFSGRQFSNSRSEMNVSTLELGDSALYLCASSLGGQGNTIYFGEGSWLTVV.

The chain uses TRBV12-1 and TRBJ1-1; the table's D gene call, TRBD1, was not cross checked with the DNA. TRBV12-1 is flagged as a pseudogene. The CDR3 has 18 residues. CDR3 in amino acids: CASSSPDRTRQVNTEAFF. DNA of the CDR3: TGTGCCAGCAGCTCCCCCGATCGGACCAGACAGGTTAACACTGAAGCTTTCTTT.

The genes are TRBV18 and TRBJ2-7, with TRBD1 identical over 7 bases. Germline V gene data show CDR1 as KGHSH and CDR2 as LQKENI. Trimming removed 2 bases from V and 3 bases from J; junction bases left unmatched: 10. The CDR3 covers 16 residues. The CDR3 protein is CASSPTRTGSLYEQYF. DNA of the CDR3: TGTGCCAGCTCACCAACCCGGACAGGTTCCCTCTACGAGCAGTACTTC.

This rearrangement joins TRBV2 to TRBJ2-5; TRBD2 aligns across 7 bases. Germline CDR1 reads SNHLY; CDR2 reads FYNNEI. The CDR3 consists of 15 residues. V gave up 1 base and J gave up 9 bases; unmatched junction bases: 11. CDR3 protein: CASSEGSGGISSQYF. DNA for the CDR3: TGTGCCAGCAGTGAAGGTTCGGGGGGAATTAGTTCCCAGTACTTC. The full variable domain, with the rest looked up from reference TRBV2 and TRBJ2-5, is EPEVTQTPSHQVTQMGQEVILRCVPISNHLYFYWYRQILGQKVEFLVSFYNNEISEKSEIFDDQFSVERPDGSNFTLKIRSTKLEDSAMYFCASSEGSGGISSQYFGPGTRLLVL.